This record concerns one TCR beta chain sequence. This clone was observed a single time. The specificity of this receptor is unknown. Base qualities are not provided; no much larger clone lies one nucleotide away. At diagnosis, peripheral blood, uninvolved tumor-adjacent lung and tumor were collected and were preserved as a mix of fresh-frozen and FFPE material. For TCR repertoire profiling, blood samples were analyzed as peripheral blood mononuclear cells. Reading the germline V gene gives CDR1 MNHNS and CDR2 SASEGT. Trimming leaves V shorter by 6 bases and J shorter by 4 bases, with the junction holding 6 bases beyond the gene matches. Reading from cysteine to phenylalanine, the CDR3 counts 15 amino acids. Only the CDR3 portion is preserved as DNA: 45 bases, with reading frame beginning at the first base. The immunoSEQ Assay was used to sequence TCR beta CDR3 regions from DNA. The authors processed their data as follows. To compute T cell density, TCR beta template counts were normalized to usable DNA, which was estimated by amplifying housekeeping genes. Richness was estimated using the preseqR package, with extrapolation to 400,000 templates for PBMC samples and to 120,000 templates for tissue samples. Clonality was defined by subtracting Pielou's evenness from one. To identify tissue-enriched TCRs, differential abundance testing was run on productive amino-acid clonotypes with a minimum total count of 5 and an alpha of 0.1. The Jaccard Index and the Morisita Overlap Index were used to measure how much the repertoires overlapped between compartments. GLIPH clustered TCR beta CDR3s with public tetramer-defined viral CDR3s; viral motifs required at least three viral sequences plus V-gene enrichment. TCRdb took over this immuneACCESS table, retaining in-frame rearrangements with V and J assigned. Such tables are incomplete; in checked studies, under half of the missing clones stem from an unresolved V gene, and the remainder is unexplained. Clonal size and the V and J genes are those of that table, whereas D and trimming came from the DNA. This sample comprises about 24,000 clones, 92% of them detected only once. Around 15% of the sample lies in the top ten.

This record belongs to a study of T cells in localized non-small cell lung cancer (dated by TCRdb to 2020 to 2021). Looking at the study overall: The study examined T cell repertoires in approximately 240 patients with early-stage NSCLC and compared tumors with uninvolved tumor-adjacent lungs. The cohort comprised approximately 240 treatment-naïve NSCLC patients with resected, localized lung tumors. The mean age of the NSCLC patients was roughly 70 years, with 120 to 150 men and around 100 women. Broad study findings and their caveats: Uninvolved tumor-adjacent lung showed the highest T cell clonality, higher than tumor, which suggests more focused antigenic responses in the adjacent lung. A median of about 50 of the top 100 tumor clones turned up in the paired uninvolved adjacent lung, and 25 to 30 of those clones also ranked among the top 100 of that same adjacent lung. Because multi-region tumor sequencing was not performed, intratumor heterogeneity could not be ruled out. Because of the exploratory design, TCR variables were selected using unadjusted p-values without false-discovery rate correction. Longer overall survival was associated with higher blood T cell density, whereas shorter survival was associated with higher adjacent-lung clonality.

The chain is assembled from TRBV6-1 and TRBJ1-2; the junction holds 12 bases that match TRBD1. The sequence was obtained from a man between 40 and 75 years old with stage III squamous cell lung carcinoma. The sample consisted of peripheral blood, taken before any cancer treatment. CDR3 reads: CASRGQGAYSYGYTF. The sequenced DNA: TGTGCCAGCAGGGGACAGGGGGCTTATAGCTATGGCTACACCTTC.